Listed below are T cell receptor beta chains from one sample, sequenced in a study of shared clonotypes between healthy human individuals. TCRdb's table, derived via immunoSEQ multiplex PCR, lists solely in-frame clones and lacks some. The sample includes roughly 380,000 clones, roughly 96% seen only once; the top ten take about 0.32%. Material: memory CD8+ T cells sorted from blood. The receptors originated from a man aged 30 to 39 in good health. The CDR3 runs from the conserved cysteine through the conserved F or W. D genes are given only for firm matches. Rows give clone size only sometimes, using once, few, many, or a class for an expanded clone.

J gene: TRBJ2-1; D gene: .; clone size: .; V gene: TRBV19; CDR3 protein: CASSIRAVRREQFF; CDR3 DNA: TGTGCCAGTAGTATAAGGGCCGTAAGGCGAGAGCAGTTCTTC
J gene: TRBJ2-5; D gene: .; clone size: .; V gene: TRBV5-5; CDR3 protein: CASSFERYQETQYF; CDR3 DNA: TGTGCCAGCAGCTTTGAGCGGTACCAAGAGACCCAGTACTTC
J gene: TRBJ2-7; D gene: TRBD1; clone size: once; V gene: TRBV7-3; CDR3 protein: CASSPEGTGTSQYF; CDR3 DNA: TGTGCCAGCAGTCCTGAGGGGACAGGGACGTCGCAGTACTTC
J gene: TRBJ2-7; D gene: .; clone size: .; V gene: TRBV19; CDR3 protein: CASSMGQPSYEQYF; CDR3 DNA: TGTGCCAGTAGTATGGGGCAGCCCTCCTACGAGCAGTACTTC
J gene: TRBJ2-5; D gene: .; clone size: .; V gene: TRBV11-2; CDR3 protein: CASSLDRETQYF; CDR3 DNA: TGTGCCAGCAGCTTAGACCGGGAGACCCAGTACTTC
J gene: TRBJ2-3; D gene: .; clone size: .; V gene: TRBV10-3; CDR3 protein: CAISQNRGGPTDTQYF; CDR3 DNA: TGTGCCATCAGTCAAAATAGGGGAGGACCCACAGATACGCAGTATTTT
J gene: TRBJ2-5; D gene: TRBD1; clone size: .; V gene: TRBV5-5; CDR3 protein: CASSLGDRVQTQYF; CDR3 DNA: TGTGCCAGCAGCTTGGGAGACAGGGTACAGACCCAGTACTTC
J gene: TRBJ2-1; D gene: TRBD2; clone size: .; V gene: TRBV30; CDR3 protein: CAGDPTSGYNEQFF; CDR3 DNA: TGTGCCGGAGATCCGACTAGCGGATACAATGAGCAGTTCTTC
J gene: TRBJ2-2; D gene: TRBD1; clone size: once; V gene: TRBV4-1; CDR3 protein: CASSQGGQGVWGFYEDTGELFF; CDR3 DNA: TGCGCCAGCAGCCAGGGTGGACAGGGGGTTTGGGGGTTCTATGAGGACACCGGGGAGCTGTTTTTT
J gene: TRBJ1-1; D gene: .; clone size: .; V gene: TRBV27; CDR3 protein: CACSPLNREHTEAFF; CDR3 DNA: TGTGCCTGCAGTCCTCTGAACAGGGAGCACACTGAAGCTTTCTTT
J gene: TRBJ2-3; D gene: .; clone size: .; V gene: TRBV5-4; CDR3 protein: CASSFTTRGDTQYF; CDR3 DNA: TGTGCCAGCAGCTTTACGACTAGGGGAGATACGCAGTATTTT
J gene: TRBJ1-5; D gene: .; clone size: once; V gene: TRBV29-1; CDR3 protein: CSVDPGGGQPQHF; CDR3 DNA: TGCAGCGTTGATCCCGGAGGGGGTCAGCCCCAGCATTTT
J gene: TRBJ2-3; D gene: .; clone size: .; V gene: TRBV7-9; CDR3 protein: CASSFGAGRTDTQYF; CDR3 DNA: TGTGCCAGCAGCTTCGGGGCTGGTAGGACAGATACGCAGTATTTT
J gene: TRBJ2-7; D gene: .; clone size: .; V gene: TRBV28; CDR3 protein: CASNPAPYYEQYF; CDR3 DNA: TGTGCCAGCAACCCGGCGCCCTACTACGAGCAGTACTTC
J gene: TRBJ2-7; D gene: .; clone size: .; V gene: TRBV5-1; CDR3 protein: CASSSRGGRGYEQYF; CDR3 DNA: TGCGCCAGCAGCAGCCGCGGAGGCAGGGGCTACGAGCAGTACTTC
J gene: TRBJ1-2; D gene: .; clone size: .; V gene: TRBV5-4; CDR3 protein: CASSPNPGWADGYTF; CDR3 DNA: TGTGCCAGCAGCCCCAACCCAGGGTGGGCGGATGGCTACACCTTC
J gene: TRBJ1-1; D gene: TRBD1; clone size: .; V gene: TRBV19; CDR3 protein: CASSLWTGENTEAFF; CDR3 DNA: TGTGCCAGTAGTCTATGGACAGGCGAGAACACTGAAGCTTTCTTT
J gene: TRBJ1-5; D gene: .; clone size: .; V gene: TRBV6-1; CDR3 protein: CASSGKIQPQHF; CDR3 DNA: TGTGCCAGCAGCGGAAAGATTCAGCCCCAGCATTTT
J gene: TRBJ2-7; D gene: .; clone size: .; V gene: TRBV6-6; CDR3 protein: CASRNAGGYEQYF; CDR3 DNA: TGTGCCAGCAGAAACGCCGGGGGCTACGAGCAGTACTTC
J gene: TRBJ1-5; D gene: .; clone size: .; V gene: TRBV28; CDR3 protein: CASSRPKYRGDNQPQHF; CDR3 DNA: TGTGCCAGCAGTCGACCTAAGTATAGGGGGGACAATCAGCCCCAGCATTTT
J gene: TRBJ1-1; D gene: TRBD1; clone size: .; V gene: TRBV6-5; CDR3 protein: CASSYRGQVNTEAFF; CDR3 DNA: TGTGCCAGCAGTTACCGTGGACAGGTGAACACTGAAGCTTTCTTT
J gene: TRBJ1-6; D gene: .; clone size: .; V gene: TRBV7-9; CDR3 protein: CASSPTARGARNSPLHF; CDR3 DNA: TGTGCCAGCAGCCCAACGGCCAGGGGCGCTCGGAATTCACCCCTCCACTTT
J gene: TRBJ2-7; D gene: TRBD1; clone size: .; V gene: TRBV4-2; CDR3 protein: CASSQVRQGYEQYF; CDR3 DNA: TGTGCCAGCAGCCAAGTACGACAGGGGTACGAGCAGTACTTC
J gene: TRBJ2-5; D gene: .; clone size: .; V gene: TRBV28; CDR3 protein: CASGLGASPKETQYF; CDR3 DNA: TGTGCCAGCGGCCTCGGGGCCAGCCCGAAAGAGACCCAGTACTTC
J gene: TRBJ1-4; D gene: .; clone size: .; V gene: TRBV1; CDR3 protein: CTSSQDLGRRSNEKLFF; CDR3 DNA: TGCACCAGCAGCCAAGATTTGGGACGCCGGTCTAATGAAAAACTGTTTTTT
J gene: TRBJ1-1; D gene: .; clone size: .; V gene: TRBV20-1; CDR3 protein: CSASRQPEAFF; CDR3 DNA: TGCAGTGCTAGCCGACAGCCTGAAGCTTTCTTT
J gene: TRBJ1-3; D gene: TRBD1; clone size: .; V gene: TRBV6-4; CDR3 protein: CASSVQTDRAGNTIYF; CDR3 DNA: TGTGCCAGCAGTGTGCAAACCGACAGGGCTGGAAACACCATATATTTT
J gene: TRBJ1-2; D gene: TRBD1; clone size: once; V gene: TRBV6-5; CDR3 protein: CASRQGGYGYTF; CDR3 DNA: TGTGCCAGCAGACAGGGGGGCTATGGCTACACCTTC
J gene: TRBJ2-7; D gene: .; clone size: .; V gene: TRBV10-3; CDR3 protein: CAIGGLYEQYF; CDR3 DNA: TGTGCCATCGGAGGGCTCTACGAGCAGTACTTC
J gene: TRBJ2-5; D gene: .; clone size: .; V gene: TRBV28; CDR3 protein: CASSLGVEETQYF; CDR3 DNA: TGTGCCAGCAGTTTGGGAGTGGAAGAGACCCAGTACTTC
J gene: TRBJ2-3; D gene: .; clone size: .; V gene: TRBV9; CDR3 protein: CASSVSLENTQYF; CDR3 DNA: TGTGCCAGCAGCGTATCGTTGGAAAATACGCAGTATTTT
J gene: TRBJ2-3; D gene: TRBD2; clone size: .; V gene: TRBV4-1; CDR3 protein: CASSQETSEHTDTQYF; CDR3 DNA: TGCGCCAGCAGCCAAGAAACTAGCGAGCACACAGATACGCAGTATTTT
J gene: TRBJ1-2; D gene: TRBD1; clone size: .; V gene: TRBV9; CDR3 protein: CASSVRQGAEGYTF; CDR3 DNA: TGTGCCAGCAGCGTACGACAGGGGGCGGAGGGCTACACCTTC
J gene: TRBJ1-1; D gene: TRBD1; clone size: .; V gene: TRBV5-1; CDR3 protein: CASSLGTGASTEAFF; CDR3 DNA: TGCGCCAGCAGCTTAGGGACAGGGGCGAGCACTGAAGCTTTCTTT
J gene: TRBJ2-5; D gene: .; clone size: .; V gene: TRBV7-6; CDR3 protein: CASSLVGAESETQYF; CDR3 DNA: TGTGCCAGCAGCTTAGTGGGAGCAGAGTCAGAGACCCAGTACTTC
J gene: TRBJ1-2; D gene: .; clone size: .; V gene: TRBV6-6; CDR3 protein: CASSQTEDKGYTF; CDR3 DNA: TGTGCCAGCAGTCAGACGGAGGATAAGGGCTACACCTTC